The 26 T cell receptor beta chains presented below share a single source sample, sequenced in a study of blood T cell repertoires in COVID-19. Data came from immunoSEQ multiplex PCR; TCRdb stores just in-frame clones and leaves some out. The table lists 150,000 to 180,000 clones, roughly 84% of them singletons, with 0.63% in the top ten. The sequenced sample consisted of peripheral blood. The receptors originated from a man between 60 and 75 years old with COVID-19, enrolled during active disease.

This CDR3 reads CASSHIGGEQETQYF. The CDR3 nucleotides are TGTGCCAGCAGCCATATAGGCGGGGAACAAGAGACCCAGTACTTC. The J gene is TRBJ2-5, the V gene TRBV7-9; D is perhaps TRBD2 (6 bases). Trimming stripped 5 bases from V and 2 bases from J, with 15 bases between. The CDR3 consists of 15 residues. The V gene's germline CDR1 is SEHNR and CDR2 FQNEAQ (reference sequence).

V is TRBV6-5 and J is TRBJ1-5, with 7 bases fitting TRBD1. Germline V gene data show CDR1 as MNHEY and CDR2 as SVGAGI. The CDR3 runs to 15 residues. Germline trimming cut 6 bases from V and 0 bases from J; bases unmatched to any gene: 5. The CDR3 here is CASSVQGLSNQPQHF. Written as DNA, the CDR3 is TGTGCCAGCAGCGTACAGGGGCTTAGCAATCAGCCCCAGCATTTT.

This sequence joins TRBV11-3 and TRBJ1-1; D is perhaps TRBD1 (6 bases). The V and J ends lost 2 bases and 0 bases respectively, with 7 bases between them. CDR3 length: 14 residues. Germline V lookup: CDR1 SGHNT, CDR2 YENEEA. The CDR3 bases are TGTGCCAGCAGCTTATCAGGGGTGAACACTGAAGCTTTCTTT. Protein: CASSLSGVNTEAFF.

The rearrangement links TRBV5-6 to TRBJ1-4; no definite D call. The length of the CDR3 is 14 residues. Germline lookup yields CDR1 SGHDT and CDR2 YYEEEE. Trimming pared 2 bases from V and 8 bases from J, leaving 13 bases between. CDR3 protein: CASSFGSAGEKLFF. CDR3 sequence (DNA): TGTGCCAGCAGCTTTGGGTCCGCGGGGGAAAAACTGTTTTTT. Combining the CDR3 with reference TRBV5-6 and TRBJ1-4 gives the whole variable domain DAGVTQSPTHLIKTRGQQVTLRCSPKSGHDTVSWYQQALGQGPQFIFQYYEEEERQRGNFPDRFSGHQFPNYSSELNVNALLLGDSALYLCASSFGSAGEKLFFGSGTQLSVL.

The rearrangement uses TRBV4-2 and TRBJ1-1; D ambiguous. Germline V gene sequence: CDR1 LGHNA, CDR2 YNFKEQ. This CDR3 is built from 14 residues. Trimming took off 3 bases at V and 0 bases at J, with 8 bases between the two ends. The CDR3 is CASSQSIMNTEAFF. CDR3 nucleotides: TGTGCCAGCAGCCAGTCAATCATGAACACTGAAGCTTTCTTT.

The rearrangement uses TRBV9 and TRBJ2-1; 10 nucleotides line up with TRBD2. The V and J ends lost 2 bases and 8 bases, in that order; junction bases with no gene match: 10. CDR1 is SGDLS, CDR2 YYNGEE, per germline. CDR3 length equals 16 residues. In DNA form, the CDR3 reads TGTGCCAGCAGCGTCCTTAGCGGGAGGACGGTGGATGAGCAGTTCTTC. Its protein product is CASSVLSGRTVDEQFF.

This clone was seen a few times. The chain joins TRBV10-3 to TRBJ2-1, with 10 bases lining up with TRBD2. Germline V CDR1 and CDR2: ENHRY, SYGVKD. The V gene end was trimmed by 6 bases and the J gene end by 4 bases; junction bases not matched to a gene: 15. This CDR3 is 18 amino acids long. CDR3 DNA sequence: TGTGCCATCAGCCAGAGGATTCTAGCGGGAGAAGTATACAATGAGCAGTTCTTC. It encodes CAISQRILAGEVYNEQFF.

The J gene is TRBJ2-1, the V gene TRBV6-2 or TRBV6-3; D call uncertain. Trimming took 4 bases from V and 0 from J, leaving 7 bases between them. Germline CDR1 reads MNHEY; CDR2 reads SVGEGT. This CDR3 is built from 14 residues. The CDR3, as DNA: TGTGCCAGCAGTTCTTTGAGCTCCTACAATGAGCAGTTCTTC. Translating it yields CASSSLSSYNEQFF.

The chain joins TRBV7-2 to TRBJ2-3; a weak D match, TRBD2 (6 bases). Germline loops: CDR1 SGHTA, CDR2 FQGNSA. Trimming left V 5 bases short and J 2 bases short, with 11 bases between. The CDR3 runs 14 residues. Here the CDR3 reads CASSRSGPTDTQYF. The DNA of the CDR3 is TGTGCCAGCAGCCGTAGCGGACCCACAGATACGCAGTATTTT.

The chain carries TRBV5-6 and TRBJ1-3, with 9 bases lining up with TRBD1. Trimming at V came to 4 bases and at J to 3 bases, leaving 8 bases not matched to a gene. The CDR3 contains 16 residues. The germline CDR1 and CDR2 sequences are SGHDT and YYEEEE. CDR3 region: CASSARQGGLGNTIYF. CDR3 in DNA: TGTGCCAGCAGCGCGAGACAGGGGGGGCTTGGAAACACCATATATTTT.

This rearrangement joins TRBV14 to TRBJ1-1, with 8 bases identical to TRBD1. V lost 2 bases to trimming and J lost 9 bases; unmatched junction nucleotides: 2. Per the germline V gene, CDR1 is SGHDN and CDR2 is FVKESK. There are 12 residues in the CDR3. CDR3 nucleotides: TGTGCCAGCAGCCAACAGGGGGCGAAAGCTTTCTTT. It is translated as CASSQQGAKAFF.

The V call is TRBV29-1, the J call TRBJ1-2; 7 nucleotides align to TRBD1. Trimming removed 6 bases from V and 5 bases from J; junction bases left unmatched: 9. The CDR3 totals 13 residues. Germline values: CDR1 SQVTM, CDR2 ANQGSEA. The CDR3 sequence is CSVASTGDYGYTF. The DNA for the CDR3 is TGCAGCGTCGCATCAACAGGGGATTATGGCTACACCTTC.

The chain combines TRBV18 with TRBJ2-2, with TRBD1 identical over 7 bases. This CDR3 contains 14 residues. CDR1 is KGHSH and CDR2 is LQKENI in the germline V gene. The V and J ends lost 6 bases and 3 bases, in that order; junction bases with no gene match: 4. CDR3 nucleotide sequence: TGTGCCAGCTCCTGGGACAGCGACACCGGGGAGCTGTTTTTT. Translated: CASSWDSDTGELFF.

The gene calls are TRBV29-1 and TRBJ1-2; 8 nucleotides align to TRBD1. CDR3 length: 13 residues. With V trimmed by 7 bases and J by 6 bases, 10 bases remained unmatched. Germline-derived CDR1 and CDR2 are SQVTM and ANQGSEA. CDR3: CSAGDRGGNGYTF. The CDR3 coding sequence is TGCAGCGCTGGCGACAGGGGAGGGAATGGCTACACCTTC.

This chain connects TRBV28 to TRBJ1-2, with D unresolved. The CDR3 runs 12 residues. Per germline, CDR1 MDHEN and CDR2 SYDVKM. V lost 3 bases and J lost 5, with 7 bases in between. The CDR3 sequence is CASSFLAYGYTF. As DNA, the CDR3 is TGTGCCAGCAGTTTTTTGGCATATGGCTACACCTTC.

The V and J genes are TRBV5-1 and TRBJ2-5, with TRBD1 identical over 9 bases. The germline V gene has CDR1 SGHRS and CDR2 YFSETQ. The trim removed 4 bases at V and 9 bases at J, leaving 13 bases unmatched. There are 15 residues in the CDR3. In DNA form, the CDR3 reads TGCGCCAGCAGCAGGGGGGTCACAGGGGGCGATGCCCAGTACTTC. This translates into CASSRGVTGGDAQYF.

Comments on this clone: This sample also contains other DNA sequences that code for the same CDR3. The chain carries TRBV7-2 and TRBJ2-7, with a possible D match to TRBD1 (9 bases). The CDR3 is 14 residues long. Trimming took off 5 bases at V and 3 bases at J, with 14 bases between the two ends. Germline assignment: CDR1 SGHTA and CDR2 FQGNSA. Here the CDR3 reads CASSRGGQGYEQYF. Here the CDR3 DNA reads TGTGCCAGCAGCCGGGGGGGACAGGGCTACGAGCAGTACTTC.

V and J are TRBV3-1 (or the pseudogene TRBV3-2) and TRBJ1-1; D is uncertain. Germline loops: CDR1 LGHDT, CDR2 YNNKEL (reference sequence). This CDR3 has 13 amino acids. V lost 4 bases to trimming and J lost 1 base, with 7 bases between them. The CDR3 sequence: CASSLGGNTEAFF. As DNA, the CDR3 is TGTGCCAGCAGCCTGGGAGGGAACACTGAAGCTTTCTTT.

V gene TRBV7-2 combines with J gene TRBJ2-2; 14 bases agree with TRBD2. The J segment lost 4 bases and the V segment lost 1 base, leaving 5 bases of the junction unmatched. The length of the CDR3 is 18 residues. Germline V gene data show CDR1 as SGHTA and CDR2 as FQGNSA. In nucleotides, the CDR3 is TGTGCCAGCAGCTTAGTAGCGACTAGCGGGGGGGCCACCGGGGAGCTGTTTTTT. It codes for CASSLVATSGGATGELFF.

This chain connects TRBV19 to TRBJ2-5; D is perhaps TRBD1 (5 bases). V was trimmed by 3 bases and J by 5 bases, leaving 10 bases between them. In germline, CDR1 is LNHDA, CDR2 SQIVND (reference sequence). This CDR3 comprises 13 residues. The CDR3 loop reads CASSINKGETQYF. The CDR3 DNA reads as TGTGCCAGTAGTATCAATAAGGGGGAGACCCAGTACTTC.

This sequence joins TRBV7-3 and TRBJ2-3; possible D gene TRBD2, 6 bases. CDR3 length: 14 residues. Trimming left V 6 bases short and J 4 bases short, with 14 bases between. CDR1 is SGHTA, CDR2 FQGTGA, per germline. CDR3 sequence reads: CASSPRLVPDTQYF. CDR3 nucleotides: TGTGCCAGCAGTCCTAGACTAGTGCCAGATACGCAGTATTTT.

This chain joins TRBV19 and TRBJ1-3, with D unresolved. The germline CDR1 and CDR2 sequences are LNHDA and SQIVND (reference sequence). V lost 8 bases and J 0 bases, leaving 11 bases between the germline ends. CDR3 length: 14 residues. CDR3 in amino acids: CASGLPSSGNTIYF. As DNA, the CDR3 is TGTGCCAGTGGGCTCCCGAGCTCTGGAAACACCATATATTTT.

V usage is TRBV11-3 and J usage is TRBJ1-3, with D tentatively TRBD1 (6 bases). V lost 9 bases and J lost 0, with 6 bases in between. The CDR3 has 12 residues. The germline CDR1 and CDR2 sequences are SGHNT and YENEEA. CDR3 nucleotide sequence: TGTGCCAGGACAGGCTCTGGAAACACCATATATTTT. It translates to CARTGSGNTIYF.

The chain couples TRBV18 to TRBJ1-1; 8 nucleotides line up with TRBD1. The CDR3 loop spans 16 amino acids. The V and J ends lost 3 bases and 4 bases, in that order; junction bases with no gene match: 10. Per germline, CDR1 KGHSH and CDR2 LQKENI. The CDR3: CASSPQDRVFGTEAFF. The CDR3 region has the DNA TGTGCCAGCTCACCGCAGGACAGGGTCTTTGGCACTGAAGCTTTCTTT.

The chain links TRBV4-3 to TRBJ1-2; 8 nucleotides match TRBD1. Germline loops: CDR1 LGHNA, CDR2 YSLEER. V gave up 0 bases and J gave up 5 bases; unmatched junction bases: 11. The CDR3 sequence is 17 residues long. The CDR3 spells CASSQEPQGALGYGYTF. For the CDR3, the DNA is TGCGCCAGCAGCCAAGAACCTCAGGGGGCGCTTGGTTATGGCTACACCTTC.

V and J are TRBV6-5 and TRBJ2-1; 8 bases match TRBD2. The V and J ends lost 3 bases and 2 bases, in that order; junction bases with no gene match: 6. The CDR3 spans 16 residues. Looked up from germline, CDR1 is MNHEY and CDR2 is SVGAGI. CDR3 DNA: TGTGCCAGCAGTTATTATCGGGAGGGCCCCTACAATGAGCAGTTCTTC. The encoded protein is CASSYYREGPYNEQFF.